This T cell receptor beta chain was recorded in a study of cytomegalovirus exposure and HLA in healthy donors. Study outcomes and limitations: There were a few CMV-associated chains whose specificity for CMV antigens was confirmed in vitro. Within the 90 to 150 validation repertoires, first-cohort TCR clusters tended to co-occur, according to a later analysis. With high specificity and sensitivity, the classifier reportedly diagnosed cytomegalovirus status. Most sequenced TCRs were rare (though some public TCRs occurred in many donors).

Germline V gene lookup returns CDR1 SGHAT and CDR2 FQNNGV. The CDR3 covers 12 residues. The ends were cut back, 5 bases at V and 9 bases at J, with 11 bases in the middle. Assay used: immunoSEQ multiplex PCR; TCRdb lists only in-frame clones, some missing. The sample includes some 130,000 clones, 80% to 90% of them seen just once. On this clone itself: Its antigen is unknown.

This chain uses TRBV11-2 with TRBJ2-4; perhaps TRBD2 as D (5 bases). Sequenced input: PBMCs. The receptor was isolated from a woman between 18 and 29 years old in good health and CMV-seronegative. The CDR3 loop is CASSAGEVIQYF. The CDR3, as DNA: TGTGCCAGCAGCGCCGGGGAAGTCATTCAGTACTTC. The whole variable domain, filled in from reference TRBV11-2 and TRBJ2-4, reads EAGVAQSPRYKIIEKRQSVAFWCNPISGHATLYWYQQILGQGPKLLIQFQNNGVVDDSQLPKDRFSAERLKGVDSTLKIQPAKLEDSAVYLCASSAGEVIQYFGAGTRLSVL.